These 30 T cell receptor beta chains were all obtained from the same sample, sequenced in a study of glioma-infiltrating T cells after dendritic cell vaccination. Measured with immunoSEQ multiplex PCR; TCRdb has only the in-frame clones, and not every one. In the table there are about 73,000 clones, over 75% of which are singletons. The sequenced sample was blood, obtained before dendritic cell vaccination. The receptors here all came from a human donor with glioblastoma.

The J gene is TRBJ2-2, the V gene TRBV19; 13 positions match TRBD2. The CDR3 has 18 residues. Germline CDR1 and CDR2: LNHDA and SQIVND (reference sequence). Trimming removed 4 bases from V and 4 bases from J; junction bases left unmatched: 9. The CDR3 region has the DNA TGTGCCAGTAGTAGGGGACTAGCGGGGCTCTTGGGCACCGGGGAGCTGTTTTTT. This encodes CASSRGLAGLLGTGELFF.

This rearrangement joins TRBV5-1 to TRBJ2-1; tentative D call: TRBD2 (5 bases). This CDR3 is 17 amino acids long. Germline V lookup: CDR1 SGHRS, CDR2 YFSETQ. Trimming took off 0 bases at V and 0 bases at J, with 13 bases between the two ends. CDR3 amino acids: CASSLDSGSGSYNEQFF. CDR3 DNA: TGCGCCAGCAGCTTGGATTCGGGGTCGGGCTCCTACAATGAGCAGTTCTTC.

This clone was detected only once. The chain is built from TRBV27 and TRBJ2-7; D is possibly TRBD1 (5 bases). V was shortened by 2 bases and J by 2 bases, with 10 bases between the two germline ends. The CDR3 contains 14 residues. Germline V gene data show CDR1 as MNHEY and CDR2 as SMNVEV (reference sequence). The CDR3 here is CASSLRGSAYEQYF. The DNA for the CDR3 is TGTGCCAGCAGTTTAAGGGGCTCAGCCTACGAGCAGTACTTC.

CDR3 in amino acids: CASSGDSDRAGNEKLFF. DNA for the CDR3: TGTGCCAGCAGTGGGGACTCGGACAGGGCCGGTAATGAAAAACTGTTTTTT. The rearrangement links TRBV6-1 to TRBJ1-4; the match to TRBD1 covers 8 bases. Looked up from germline, CDR1 is MNHNS and CDR2 is SASEGT. With 4 bases clipped from V and 4 bases from J, the junction kept 11 bases outside the gene matches. This CDR3 is 17 amino acids long.

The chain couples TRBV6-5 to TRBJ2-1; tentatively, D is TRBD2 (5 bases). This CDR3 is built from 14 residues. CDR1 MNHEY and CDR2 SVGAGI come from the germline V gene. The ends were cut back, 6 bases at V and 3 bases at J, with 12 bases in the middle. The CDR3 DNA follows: TGTGCCAGCAGGGACTTAGGTCTCTACAATGAGCAGTTCTTC. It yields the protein CASRDLGLYNEQFF.

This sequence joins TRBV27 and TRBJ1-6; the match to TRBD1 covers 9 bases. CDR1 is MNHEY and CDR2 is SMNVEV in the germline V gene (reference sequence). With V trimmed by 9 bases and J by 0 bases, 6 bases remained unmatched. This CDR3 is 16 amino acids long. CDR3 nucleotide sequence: TGTGCCAGTTCTCGGACAGGGGTCTCCTATAATTCACCCCTCCACTTT. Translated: CASSRTGVSYNSPLHF.

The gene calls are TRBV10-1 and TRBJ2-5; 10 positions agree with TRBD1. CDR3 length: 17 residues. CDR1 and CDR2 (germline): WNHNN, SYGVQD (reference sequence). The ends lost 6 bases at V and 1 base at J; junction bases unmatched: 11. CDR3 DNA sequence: TGCGCCAGCAGCCCCCTTGGGACAGGGGAAAGCCAAGAGACCCAGTACTTC. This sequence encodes CASSPLGTGESQETQYF.

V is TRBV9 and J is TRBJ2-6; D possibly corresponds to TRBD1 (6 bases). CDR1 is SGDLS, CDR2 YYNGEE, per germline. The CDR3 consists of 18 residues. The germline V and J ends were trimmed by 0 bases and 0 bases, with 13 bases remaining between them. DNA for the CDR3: TGTGCCAGCAGCGTAGGAGGGGGACCTACCTCTGGGGCCAACGTCCTGACTTTC. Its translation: CASSVGGGPTSGANVLTF.

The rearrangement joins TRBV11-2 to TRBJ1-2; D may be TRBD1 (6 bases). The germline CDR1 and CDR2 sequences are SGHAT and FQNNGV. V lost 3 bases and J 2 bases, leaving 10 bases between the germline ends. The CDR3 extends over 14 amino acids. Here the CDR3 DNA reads TGTGCCAGCAGCTTTGAGACAGGAAACTATGGCTACACCTTC. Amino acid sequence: CASSFETGNYGYTF.

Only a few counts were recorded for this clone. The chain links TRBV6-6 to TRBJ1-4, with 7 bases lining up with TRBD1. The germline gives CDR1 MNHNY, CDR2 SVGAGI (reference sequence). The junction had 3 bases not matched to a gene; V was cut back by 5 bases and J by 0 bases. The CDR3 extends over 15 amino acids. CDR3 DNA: TGTGCCAGCAGTACAGGGGTAACAACTAATGAAAAACTGTTTTTT. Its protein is CASSTGVTTNEKLFF.

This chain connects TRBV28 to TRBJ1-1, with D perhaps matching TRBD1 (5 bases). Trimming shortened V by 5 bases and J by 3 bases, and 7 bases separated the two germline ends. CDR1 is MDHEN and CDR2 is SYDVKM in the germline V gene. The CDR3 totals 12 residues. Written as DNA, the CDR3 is TGTGCCAGCAGTCAGGGATACACTGAAGCTTTCTTT. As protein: CASSQGYTEAFF.

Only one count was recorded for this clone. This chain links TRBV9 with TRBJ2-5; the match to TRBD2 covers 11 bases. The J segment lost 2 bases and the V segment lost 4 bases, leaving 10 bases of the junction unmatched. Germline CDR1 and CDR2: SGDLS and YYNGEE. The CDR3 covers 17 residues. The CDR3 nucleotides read TGTGCCAGCAGCATCAGCTTAGCGGGGGGGATACAAGAGACCCAGTACTTC. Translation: CASSISLAGGIQETQYF.

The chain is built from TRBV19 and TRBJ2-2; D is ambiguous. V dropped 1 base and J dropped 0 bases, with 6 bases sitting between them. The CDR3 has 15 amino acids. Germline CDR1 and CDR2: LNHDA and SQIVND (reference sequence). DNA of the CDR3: TGTGCCAGTAGTATAGCCCTCGCGAACACCGGGGAGCTGTTTTTT. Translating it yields CASSIALANTGELFF. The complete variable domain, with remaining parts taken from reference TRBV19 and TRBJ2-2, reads DGGITQSPKYLFRKEGQNVTLSCEQNLNHDAMYWYRQDPGQGLRLIYYSQIVNDFQKGDIAEGYSVSREKKESFPLTVTSAQKNPTAFYLCASSIALANTGELFFGEGSRLTVL.

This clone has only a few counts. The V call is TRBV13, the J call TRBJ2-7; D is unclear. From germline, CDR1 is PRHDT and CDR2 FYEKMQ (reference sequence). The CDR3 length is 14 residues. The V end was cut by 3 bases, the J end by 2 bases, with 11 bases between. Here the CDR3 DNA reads TGTGCCAGCAGCTTCCAGGAACTCACCTACGAGCAGTACGTC. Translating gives CASSFQELTYEQYV.

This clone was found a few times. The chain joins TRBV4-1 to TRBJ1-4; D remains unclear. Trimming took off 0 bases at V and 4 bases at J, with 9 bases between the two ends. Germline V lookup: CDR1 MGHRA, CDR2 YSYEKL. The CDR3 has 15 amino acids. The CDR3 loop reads CASSQEDSFNEKLFF. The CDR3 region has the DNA TGCGCCAGCAGCCAAGAGGACTCCTTTAATGAAAAACTGTTTTTT.

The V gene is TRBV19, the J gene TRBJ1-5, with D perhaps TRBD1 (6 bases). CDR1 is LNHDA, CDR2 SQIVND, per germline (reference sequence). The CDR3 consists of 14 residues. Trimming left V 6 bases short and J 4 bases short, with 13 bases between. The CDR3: CASSSTGWNQPQHF. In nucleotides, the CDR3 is TGTGCCAGTAGCTCAACAGGGTGGAATCAGCCCCAGCATTTT.

CDR3 coding DNA: TGCGCCAGCAGCTTAGGACAGGTTGCAACTAATGAAAAACTGTTTTTT. Its protein is CASSLGQVATNEKLFF. The chain employs TRBV5-1 and TRBJ1-4; 7 nucleotides align to TRBD1. This CDR3 has 16 amino acids. Germline V gene sequence: CDR1 SGHRS, CDR2 YFSETQ. V was pared by 2 bases and J by 0 bases, with 4 bases of the junction left unmatched.

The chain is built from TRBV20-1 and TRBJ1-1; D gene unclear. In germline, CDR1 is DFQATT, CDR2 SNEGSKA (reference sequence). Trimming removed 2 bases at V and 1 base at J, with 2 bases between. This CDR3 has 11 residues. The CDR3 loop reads CSARQNTEAFF. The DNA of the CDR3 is TGCAGTGCTAGACAGAACACTGAAGCTTTCTTT.

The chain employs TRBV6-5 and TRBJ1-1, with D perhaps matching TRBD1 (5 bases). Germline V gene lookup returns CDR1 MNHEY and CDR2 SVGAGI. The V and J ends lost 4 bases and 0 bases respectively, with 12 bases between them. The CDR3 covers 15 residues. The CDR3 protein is CASSFRGRVNTEAFF. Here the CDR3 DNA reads TGTGCCAGCAGTTTTCGGGGGAGGGTGAACACTGAAGCTTTCTTT.

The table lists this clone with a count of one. The CDR3 loop is CASSSAAGTSGRLDNEQFF. DNA for the CDR3: TGTGCCAGCAGCTCGGCCGCCGGGACTAGCGGGAGGCTGGACAATGAGCAGTTCTTC. The V and J genes are TRBV4-2 and TRBJ2-1; TRBD2 matches at 15 bases. Germline V gene lookup returns CDR1 LGHNA and CDR2 YNFKEQ. The CDR3 spans 19 residues. Losses at the gene ends were 5 bases for V and 5 bases for J; bases not matched to a gene: 13.

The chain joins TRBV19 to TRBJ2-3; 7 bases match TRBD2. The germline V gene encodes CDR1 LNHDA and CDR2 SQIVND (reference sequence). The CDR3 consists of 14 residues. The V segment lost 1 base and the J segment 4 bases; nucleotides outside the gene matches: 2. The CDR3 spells CASSIVAGADTQYF. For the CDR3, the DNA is TGTGCCAGTAGTATAGTTGCGGGGGCAGATACGCAGTATTTT.

The CDR3 loop is CASSRWGGQGWNEQFF. CDR3 nucleotide sequence: TGTGCCAGCAGCCGATGGGGAGGACAGGGATGGAATGAGCAGTTCTTC. This chain joins TRBV14 and TRBJ2-1, with TRBD1 identical over 8 bases. Germline V gene data show CDR1 as SGHDN and CDR2 as FVKESK. The junction had 12 bases not matched to a gene; V was cut back by 4 bases and J by 7 bases. The CDR3 has 16 residues. The full variable domain, completed using reference TRBV14 and TRBJ2-1, is EAGVTQFPSHSVIEKGQTVTLRCDPISGHDNLYWYRRVMGKEIKFLLHFVKESKQDESGMPNNRFLAERTGGTYSTLKVQPAELEDSGVYFCASSRWGGQGWNEQFFGPGTRLTVL.

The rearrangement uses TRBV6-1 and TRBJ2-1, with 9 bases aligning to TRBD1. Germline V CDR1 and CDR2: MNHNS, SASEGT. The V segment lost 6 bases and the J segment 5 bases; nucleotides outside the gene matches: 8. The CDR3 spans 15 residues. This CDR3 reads CASRAGTGQNNEQFF. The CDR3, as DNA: TGTGCCAGCAGGGCTGGGACAGGGCAGAACAATGAGCAGTTCTTC.

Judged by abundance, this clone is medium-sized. The CDR3 reads CASSQDRVTNEKLFF. DNA of the CDR3: TGTGCCAGCAGCCAAGACCGAGTAACTAATGAAAAACTGTTTTTT. The chain carries TRBV4-2 and TRBJ1-4; D call uncertain. This CDR3 has 15 amino acids. Germline-derived CDR1 and CDR2 are LGHNA and YNFKEQ. Trimming shortened V by 0 bases and J by 1 base, and 6 bases separated the two germline ends.

In DNA, the CDR3 is TGCGCCAGCAGCGACAGGGGCGAGAGAGCTTTCTTT. Translation: CASSDRGERAFF. The chain combines TRBV5-1 with TRBJ1-1; 8 bases agree with TRBD1. CDR1 and CDR2 from the germline V gene are SGHRS and YFSETQ. Germline trimming cut 4 bases from V and 10 bases from J; bases unmatched to any gene: 6. The CDR3 spans 12 residues.

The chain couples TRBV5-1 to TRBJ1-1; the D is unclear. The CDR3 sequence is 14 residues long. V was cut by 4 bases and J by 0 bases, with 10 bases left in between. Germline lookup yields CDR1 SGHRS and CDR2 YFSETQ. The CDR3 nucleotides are TGCGCCAGCAGCCCGGGAACAATGAACACTGAAGCTTTCTTT. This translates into CASSPGTMNTEAFF.

The CDR3 here is CASSPPRGPSQETQYF. The CDR3, as DNA: TGTGCCAGCTCACCACCGCGGGGACCGAGTCAAGAGACCCAGTACTTC. The V gene is TRBV18, the J gene TRBJ2-5; possible D gene TRBD2, 6 bases. This CDR3 has 16 residues. V lost 0 bases, J lost 2 bases, and 13 bases lay in between. CDR1 is KGHSH, CDR2 LQKENI, per germline.

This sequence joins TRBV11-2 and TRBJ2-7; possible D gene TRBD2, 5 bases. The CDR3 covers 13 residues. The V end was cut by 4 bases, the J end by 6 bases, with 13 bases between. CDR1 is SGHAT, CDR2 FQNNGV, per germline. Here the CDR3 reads CASSSLEGVEQYV. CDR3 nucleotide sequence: TGTGCCAGCAGCTCCCTAGAGGGAGTCGAGCAGTACGTC.

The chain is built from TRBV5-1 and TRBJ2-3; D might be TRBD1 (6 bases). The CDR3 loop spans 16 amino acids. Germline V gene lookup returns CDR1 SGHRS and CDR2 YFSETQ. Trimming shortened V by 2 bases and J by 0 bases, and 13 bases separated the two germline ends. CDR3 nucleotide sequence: TGCGCCAGCAGCTTCACAGGGTTCCCAAGCACAGATACGCAGTATTTT. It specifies CASSFTGFPSTDTQYF.

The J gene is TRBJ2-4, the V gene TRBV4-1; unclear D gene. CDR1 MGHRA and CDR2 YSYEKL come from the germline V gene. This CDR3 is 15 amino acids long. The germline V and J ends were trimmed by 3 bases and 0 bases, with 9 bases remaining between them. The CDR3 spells CASSQPTLAKNIQYF. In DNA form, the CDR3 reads TGCGCCAGCAGCCAGCCGACTCTAGCCAAAAACATTCAGTACTTC.